This T cell receptor beta chain was found in a study of stem cell transplantation in POMP-related autoinflammatory disease. The CDR3 runs to 12 residues. V was cut by 0 bases and J by 3 bases, with 2 bases left in between. Germline V gene sequence: CDR1 MGHRA, CDR2 YSYEKL. Produced via immunoSEQ multiplex PCR; TCRdb's table is partial and in-frame only. The sample has under 2,500 clones, about 90% seen once; the top ten hold approximately 22%. The rearrangement links TRBV4-1 to TRBJ1-2; the D is unclear. The sequencing used Tregs from PBMCs, collected before stem cell transplantation. The TCR sequence derives from a human donor with POMP-related autoinflammation and immune dysregulation (PRAID). This CDR3 is CASSQEDYGYTF. Written as DNA, the CDR3 is TGCGCCAGCAGCCAAGAGGACTATGGCTACACCTTC.